This T cell receptor beta chain emerged from a study of human T cells and chemical hapten exposure. Study in general: Small differences in pooled library volume mainly drove the variation in TCR yields per sample.

This clonotype was seen more than once but under ten times. In the study's own analysis: Samples contained a median of approximately 100,000 TCRs, with a range of about 20,000 to 750,000. MiXCR was run by TCRdb on the RACE reads, yielding one entry per CDR3 protein. TCRdb, rather than the study authors, made the V and J calls. The table lists 87,000 or so distinct CDR3 sequences, 9.6% of them singletons. Per the germline V gene, CDR1 is KGHSH and CDR2 is LQKENI. This CDR3 has 16 amino acids. Trimming shortened V by 6 bases and J by 4 bases, and 19 bases separated the two germline ends. Sample time point: pre-sensitization, week 0. As for treatment: therapeutic diphenylcyclopropenone sensitization with weekly scalp DPC.

The sequence derives from a woman aged 40 to 50 with alopecia areata. Some clones in this sample may be carry-over from other donors' samples. The sample in question was whole blood, obtained in connection with sensitization to the hapten diphenylcyclopropenone (DPC). V and J are TRBV18 and TRBJ2-1; tentatively, D is TRBD2 (7 bases). The CDR3 region has the DNA TGTGCCAGCTCTCCTCCCCTAGGGGGGGTGTACAATGAGCAGTTCTTC. It specifies CASSPPLGGVYNEQFF.